These 21 T cell receptor beta chains share one sample of origin, sequenced in a study of blood T cell repertoires in COVID-19. This table comes from immunoSEQ multiplex PCR, and its TCRdb copy is limited to in-frame clones, with some not included. The profile shows around 220,000 clones, about four fifths of them singletons. The sample comprised peripheral blood. These receptors were obtained from an elderly woman with COVID-19, enrolled during active disease.

This clone was seen only a few times. The V call is TRBV7-2, the J call TRBJ2-7; TRBD2 is a possible D gene (6 bases). This CDR3 is 13 amino acids long. Trimming pared 5 bases from V and 6 bases from J, leaving 14 bases between. Looked up from germline, CDR1 is SGHTA and CDR2 is FQGNSA. In DNA, the CDR3 is TGTGCCAGCAGCCGGGACTGGGGTTCCGAGCAGTACTTC. Its translation: CASSRDWGSEQYF.

The V and J genes are TRBV13 and TRBJ1-2; D uncertain. This CDR3 region has 12 residues. Trimming pared 0 bases from V and 8 bases from J, leaving 7 bases between. Germline V gene sequence: CDR1 PRHDT, CDR2 FYEKMQ (reference sequence). CDR3 in DNA: TGTGCCAGCAGCTTAGGCGGGTGGGGCTACACCTTC. Amino acid sequence: CASSLGGWGYTF. The full variable domain, completed using reference TRBV13 and TRBJ1-2, is AAGVIQSPRHLIKEKRETATLKCYPIPRHDTVYWYQQGPGQDPQFLISFYEKMQSDKGSIPDRFSAQQFSDYHSELNMSSLELGDSALYFCASSLGGWGYTFGSGTRLTVV.

The genes are TRBV19 and TRBJ1-2; 9 bases fit TRBD1. Trimming took 9 bases from V and 4 from J; bases not matched to a gene: 6. CDR3 length: 13 residues. CDR1 and CDR2 (germline): LNHDA, SQIVND (reference sequence). CDR3 coding DNA: TGTGCCAGCCGGGGGGGACAGGGCTATGGCTACACCTTC. Residues: CASRGGQGYGYTF.

The V call is TRBV19, the J call TRBJ1-5; a weak D match, TRBD1 (5 bases). The germline V and J ends were trimmed by 6 bases and 0 bases, with 15 bases remaining between them. The CDR3 runs 16 residues. CDR1 and CDR2 from the germline V gene are LNHDA and SQIVND (reference sequence). In DNA, the CDR3 is TGTGCCAGTAGATCTATCGGGGGTTATAGCAATCAGCCCCAGCATTTT. This translates into CASRSIGGYSNQPQHF.

This clone was recorded a few times. This CDR3 reads CASSVGGGTEAFF. The CDR3 nucleotides read TGTGCCAGCAGTGTAGGGGGGGGGACTGAAGCTTTCTTT. The rearrangement joins TRBV25-1 to TRBJ1-1, with D possibly matching TRBD1 (6 bases). The CDR3 contains 13 residues. The V end was cut by 4 bases, the J end by 5 bases, with 11 bases between. CDR1 and CDR2 from the germline V gene are MGHDK and SYGVNS.

The chain has TRBV3-1 (or the pseudogene TRBV3-2) and TRBJ1-2, with D perhaps matching TRBD1 (5 bases). CDR3 length: 16 amino acids. V lost 3 bases, J lost 4 bases, and 18 bases lay in between. CDR1 and CDR2 from the germline V gene are LGHDT and YNNKEL (reference sequence). The CDR3 reads CASSHLGRGNPYGYTF. The CDR3 DNA sequence: TGTGCCAGCAGCCACCTAGGACGGGGGAATCCCTATGGCTACACCTTC.

This clone was recorded only once. The rearrangement uses TRBV19 and TRBJ1-5; D unclear. The CDR3 has 12 amino acids. V dropped 9 bases and J dropped 5 bases, with 11 bases sitting between them. CDR1 is LNHDA, CDR2 SQIVND, per germline (reference sequence). The CDR3 sequence: CASEKRDQPQHF. CDR3 nucleotide sequence: TGTGCCAGCGAAAAGAGGGATCAGCCCCAGCATTTT.

The chain couples TRBV5-1 to TRBJ1-3, with D maybe TRBD1 (5 bases). The ends were cut back, 2 bases at V and 2 bases at J, with 11 bases in the middle. CDR3 length: 15 residues. CDR1 is SGHRS and CDR2 is YFSETQ in the germline V gene. The CDR3 loop reads CASSLGGAPGNTIYF. The CDR3 DNA reads TGCGCCAGCAGCTTAGGAGGGGCCCCTGGAAACACCATATATTTT.

A remark on this clone: The sample carries other DNA sequences with the same CDR3. The rearrangement links TRBV2 to TRBJ2-1; no definite D call. Germline CDR1 SNHLY, CDR2 FYNNEI. This CDR3 contains 11 residues. V was pared by 5 bases and J by 3 bases, with 2 bases between. For the CDR3, the DNA is TGTGCCAGCAGTCTCTACAATGAGCAGTTCTTC. Translating gives CASSLYNEQFF.

The chain employs TRBV28 and TRBJ1-1; TRBD1 matches 9 bases. CDR1 is MDHEN, CDR2 SYDVKM, per germline. The CDR3 has 15 amino acids. With V trimmed by 6 bases and J by 2 bases, 7 bases remained unmatched. The CDR3 protein is CASSVPGQGNTEAFF. The CDR3 DNA reads TGTGCCAGCAGCGTTCCGGGACAGGGCAACACTGAAGCTTTCTTT. Supplemented by reference TRBV28 and TRBJ1-1, the full variable domain reads DVKVTQSSRYLVKRTGEKVFLECVQDMDHENMFWYRQDPGLGLRLIYFSYDVKMKEKGDIPEGYSVSREKKERFSLILESASTNQTSMYLCASSVPGQGNTEAFFGQGTRLTVV.

For this clone: The sample carries other DNA sequences with the same CDR3. V gene TRBV3-1 (or the pseudogene TRBV3-2) combines with J gene TRBJ2-2; D call uncertain. The V gene lost 1 base and the J gene lost 7 bases, with 4 bases spanning the gap. CDR3 length equals 12 residues. The germline V gene has CDR1 LGHDT and CDR2 YNNKEL (reference sequence). The CDR3 sequence is CASSQGGGELFF. The CDR3 DNA is TGTGCCAGCAGCCAAGGCGGCGGGGAGCTGTTTTTT.

This clone was counted a single time. This chain links TRBV9 with TRBJ1-3; 7 bases match TRBD1. Germline V lookup: CDR1 SGDLS, CDR2 YYNGEE. After removal of 4 bases from V and 1 base from J, the junction contained 8 bases not matched to a gene. The CDR3 covers 16 residues. The CDR3 loop is CASSQGQPGSGNTIYF. CDR3 DNA sequence: TGTGCCAGCAGCCAGGGACAGCCAGGTTCTGGAAACACCATATATTTT.

CDR3 loop: CASSQWTGGYTF. The CDR3 bases are TGTGCCAGCAGCCAATGGACGGGGGGCTACACCTTC. This chain uses TRBV28 with TRBJ1-2; D uncertain. The CDR3 is made up of 12 amino acids. The V end lost 6 bases, the J end lost 8 bases, and 13 bases lay between the germline ends. Germline assignment: CDR1 MDHEN and CDR2 SYDVKM.

V and J are TRBV5-1 and TRBJ2-7; perhaps TRBD2 as D (5 bases). Germline V CDR1 and CDR2: SGHRS, YFSETQ. The CDR3 is made up of 14 amino acids. The germline V and J ends were trimmed by 4 bases and 2 bases, with 13 bases remaining between them. This chain's CDR3 is CASSPAGGPYEQYF. The CDR3 nucleotides read TGCGCCAGCAGCCCGGCGGGCGGCCCCTACGAGCAGTACTTC.

The V call is TRBV6-6, the J call TRBJ2-5; 7 bases map to TRBD2. V was pared by 6 bases and J by 1 base, with 8 bases of the junction left unmatched. The germline gives CDR1 MNHNY, CDR2 SVGAGI (reference sequence). This CDR3 has 15 amino acids. CDR3 amino acids: CASRASGTLQETQYF. The DNA of the CDR3 is TGTGCCAGCAGAGCCAGCGGGACCCTCCAAGAGACCCAGTACTTC.

This chain connects TRBV4-1 to TRBJ1-2, with D uncertain. V was shortened by 0 bases and J by 5 bases, with 10 bases between the two germline ends. Germline V gene lookup returns CDR1 MGHRA and CDR2 YSYEKL. The CDR3 totals 14 residues. The CDR3 coding sequence is TGCGCCAGCAGCCAAGATTACCTATCTTATGGCTACACCTTC. Translated, it gives CASSQDYLSYGYTF.

The J gene is TRBJ2-1, the V gene TRBV28, with D possibly TRBD2 on 6 matching bases. Per the germline V gene, CDR1 is MDHEN and CDR2 is SYDVKM. Trimming shortened V by 1 base and J by 10 bases, and 11 bases separated the two germline ends. The CDR3 covers 13 residues. The CDR3: CASSLFGGREQFF. CDR3 coding DNA: TGTGCCAGCAGTTTATTTGGAGGGAGAGAGCAGTTCTTC.

This clone was recorded a few times. The rearrangement joins TRBV5-4 to TRBJ1-2; no definite D call. Trimming removed 1 base from V and 8 bases from J, with 15 bases in between. The CDR3 has 14 residues. Germline V lookup: CDR1 SGHNT, CDR2 YYREEE (reference sequence). This CDR3 is CASSLSQASGGYTF. The CDR3 region has the DNA TGTGCCAGCAGCTTGTCTCAGGCATCTGGGGGCTACACCTTC.

This clone was seen a handful of times. This chain connects TRBV19 to TRBJ2-6, with D tentatively TRBD2 (5 bases). Germline assignment: CDR1 LNHDA and CDR2 SQIVND (reference sequence). Between the trimmed V and J ends, which lost 3 bases and 0 bases, there was a span of 18 bases. CDR3 length equals 19 residues. The CDR3 here is CASSISGLVRTSGANVLTF. CDR3 bases: TGTGCCAGTAGTATCTCGGGATTGGTTCGAACCTCTGGGGCCAACGTCCTGACTTTC.

The chain links TRBV28 to TRBJ2-3; D gene uncertain. The germline V gene has CDR1 MDHEN and CDR2 SYDVKM. V was pared by 3 bases and J by 4 bases, with 17 bases between. This CDR3 spans 16 amino acids. The CDR3 coding sequence is TGTGCCAGCAGTTTCCCCCCAGCAGGAACCGCAGATACGCAGTATTTT. Translated: CASSFPPAGTADTQYF.

The chain uses TRBV9 and TRBJ1-2; 9 nucleotides agree with TRBD1. The CDR3 is 16 residues long. J lost 6 bases, V lost 4 bases, and 13 bases had no gene match. CDR1 is SGDLS and CDR2 is YYNGEE in the germline V gene. For the CDR3, the DNA is TGTGCCAGCAGCCCGCGGGACAGGGTTCGGGGGAATGGCTACACCTTC. Amino acids: CASSPRDRVRGNGYTF.